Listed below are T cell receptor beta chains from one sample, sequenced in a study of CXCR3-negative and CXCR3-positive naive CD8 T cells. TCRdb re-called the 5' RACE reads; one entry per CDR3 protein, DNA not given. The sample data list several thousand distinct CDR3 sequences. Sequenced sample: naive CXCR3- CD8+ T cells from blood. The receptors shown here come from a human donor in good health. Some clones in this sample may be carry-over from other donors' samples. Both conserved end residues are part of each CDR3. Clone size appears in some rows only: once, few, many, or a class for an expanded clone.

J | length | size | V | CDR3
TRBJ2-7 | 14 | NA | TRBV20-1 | CSARYRDRPYEQYF
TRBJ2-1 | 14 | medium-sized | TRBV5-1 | CASEHTTGSWEQFF
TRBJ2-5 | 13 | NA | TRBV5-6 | CASSFGRVQTQYF
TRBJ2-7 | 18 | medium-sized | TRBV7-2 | CASSLFWGTGVRTDEQYF
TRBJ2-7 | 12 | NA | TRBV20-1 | CSAPVGTREQYF
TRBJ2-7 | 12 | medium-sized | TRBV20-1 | CSASEGSDEQYF
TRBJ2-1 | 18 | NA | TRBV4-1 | CASSQVPPEGSGNDEQFF
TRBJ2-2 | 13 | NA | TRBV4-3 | CASSQVGGGELFF
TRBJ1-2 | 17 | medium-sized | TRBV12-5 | CASGLTTGGASNYGYTF
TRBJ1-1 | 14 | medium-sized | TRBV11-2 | CASSLGQGDTEAFF
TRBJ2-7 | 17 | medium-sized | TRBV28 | CASSFSPVGTLRNEQYF
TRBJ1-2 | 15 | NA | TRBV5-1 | CASSSRDGLNYGYTF
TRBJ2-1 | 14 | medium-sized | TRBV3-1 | CASSQDTGYNEQFF
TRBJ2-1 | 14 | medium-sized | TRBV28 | CASSLLAEGNEQFF
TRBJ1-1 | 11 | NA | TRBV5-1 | CASSLGPEAFF
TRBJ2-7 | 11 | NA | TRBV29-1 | CSVFSSYEQYF
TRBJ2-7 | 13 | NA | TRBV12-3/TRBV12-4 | CASSRQASYEQYF
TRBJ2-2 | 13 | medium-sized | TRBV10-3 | CAIRGKDTGELFF
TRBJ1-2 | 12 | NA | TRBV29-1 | CSVLPSNSGYTF
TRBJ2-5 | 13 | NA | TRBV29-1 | CSVEGRLQETQYF
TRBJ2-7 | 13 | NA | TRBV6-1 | CASEGAHSYEQYF
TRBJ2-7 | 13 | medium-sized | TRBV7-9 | CASSLGLAGLQYF
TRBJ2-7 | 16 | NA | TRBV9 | CASSHQAGTSIVEQYF
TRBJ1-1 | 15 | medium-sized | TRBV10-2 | CASSESVVDGDEAFF
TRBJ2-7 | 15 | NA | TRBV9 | CASSVGQGNLYEQYF
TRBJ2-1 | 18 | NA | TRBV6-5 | CASSYPDLPGPEGVEQFF
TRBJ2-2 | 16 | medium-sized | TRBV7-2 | CASSPNAGLITGELFF
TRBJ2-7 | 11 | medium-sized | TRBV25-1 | CASSQGYEQYF
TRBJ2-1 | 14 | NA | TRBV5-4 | CASSLFRAVNEQFF
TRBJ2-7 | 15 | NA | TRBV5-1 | CASSPSPENPYEQYF
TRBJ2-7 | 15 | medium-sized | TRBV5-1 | CASSNPGQGSYEQYF
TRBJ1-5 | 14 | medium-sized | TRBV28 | CASRVTGEGQPQHF
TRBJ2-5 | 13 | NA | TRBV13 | CASSMGTQETQYF
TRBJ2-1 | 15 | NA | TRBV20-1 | CSANGLTGDPHEQFF
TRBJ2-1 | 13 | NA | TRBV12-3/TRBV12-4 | CASSPSFGPYQFF
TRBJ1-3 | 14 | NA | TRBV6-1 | CASSEGGYGNTIYF
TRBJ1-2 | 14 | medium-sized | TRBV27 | CASSFSASGYGYTF
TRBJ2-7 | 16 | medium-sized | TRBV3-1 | CASSPPPGTGLYEQYF
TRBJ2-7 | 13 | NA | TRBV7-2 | CASSLQGAYEQYF
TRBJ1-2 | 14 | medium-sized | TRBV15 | CATSLRGGAYGYTF
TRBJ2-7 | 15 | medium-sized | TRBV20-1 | CSARDLASGSYEQYF
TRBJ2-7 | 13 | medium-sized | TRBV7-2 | CASSPGPTYEQYF
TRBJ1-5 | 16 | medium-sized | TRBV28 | CASSLEDSHLYQPQHF
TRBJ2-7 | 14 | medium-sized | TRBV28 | CASSPRDSPYEQYF
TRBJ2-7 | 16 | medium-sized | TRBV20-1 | CSAPPGEREGPYEQYF